This T cell receptor (beta chain) is from a study of blood T cells in healthy people across ages (dated by TCRdb to the mid-2010s). Notes on the research overall: In model experiments, roughly one uniquely barcoded TCR beta cDNA molecule per two T cells was captured by template switching. Age-related changes in TCR beta repertoire diversity were measured in the study by deep sequencing normalized with unique cDNA molecular identifiers. The donors were divided into four age groups: young (average around 17 years), middle-aged (approximately 42), aged (under 70) and long-lived (around 80). To avoid experimental bias, donors of different ages were spread randomly across the sequencing lanes. The study analyzed two additional independent replicas of 1 million unique cDNA reads from the same blood draw for two donors, one aged 18 to 29 and one aged 80 or older.

The donors were roughly 38 Caucasian individuals from Russia, aged roughly 6 to 90 years, who were systemically healthy. Approximately 11 milliliters of peripheral blood were drawn from each donor into EDTA-treated Vacutainer tubes. Ficoll-Paque density-gradient centrifugation was used to isolate PBMCs, with at least 6.5 million per sample. Trizol reagent was used to extract total RNA from the PBMCs, yielding at least 6 micrograms per sample. Naive CD45RAhigh/CD27high T cell percentages were measured by flow cytometry on a PBMC aliquot from every donor. About this clonotype itself: The target of this receptor is not known. Base qualities are not recorded, but no much larger clone differs from it by a single base.

CDR1 and CDR2, per the germline V gene (reference sequence), are GTSNPN and SVGIG. V is clipped by 5 bases and J by 0 bases, and the sequence between their germline boundaries is 14 bases long. The CDR3 sequence holds 14 residues, the cysteine and phenylalanine included. Left in the record is the CDR3 DNA by itself, 42 bases read in frame from the first base. The investigation overall reported the following: As age increased, observed TCR beta diversity per million T cells dropped in a roughly linear way, and a significant reduction was already evident by age 40. Donor CMV infection status was unknown, potentially confounding age-related changes in expanded clonotypes. Observed TCR beta diversity correlated strongly with the percentage of naive T cells measured by flow cytometry. Compared with the aged group, the long-lived group had more naive CD4+ T cells, fewer expanded clones and increased TCR diversity, suggesting age selection. Estimates of total diversity based on one million sequenced T cells were regarded as lower bounds and as underestimates. Since profiling was done on bulk unsorted PBMCs, naive and antigen-experienced compartments could not be conclusively compared.

Library preparation employed 5' RACE. Sequencing used an Illumina HiSeq 2500. A second PCR of about 6 to 11 cycles was performed with a sample-barcoded 5' primer and a J-beta primer mix. Each TCR beta cDNA molecule received a unique molecular identifier from a template-switch 5' adaptor carrying 12 random nucleotides. At least 2.5 million CDR3-containing paired-end reads were obtained from each sample. The Mint cDNA synthesis kit, primed by a TRBC-specific oligonucleotide, was used to synthesize first-strand cDNA from all RNA. After uracil-DNA glycosylase treatment, a first 18-cycle PCR used universal primers M1SS and BC2_uni_R on all cDNA. The published analysis was carried out like this. For normalization, 1 million high-quality reads, each with a distinct molecular identifier, were randomly selected from each sample. Reads sharing molecular identifiers were discarded rather than binned into consensus sequences. MiTCR, run with a Q25 quality threshold and the strictest error-elimination algorithm, handled CDR3 identification, clonotype clustering and error correction. A nonparametric unseen species model using Euler transformation provided a lower-bound estimate of total TCR beta diversity. TCRdb applied fastp at Q25 and MiXCR to the public reads, then kept only in-frame beta chains. A single entry per CDR3 protein holds the most common genes and DNA from its merged rows. TCRdb's processing, not the authors', yielded these V and J calls. This sample has over a million distinct CDR3 sequences in its table, and 35% to 55% of those were observed once. Jointly, the top ten make up approximately 17% of the sample.

The chain joins TRBV30 to TRBJ2-7; no D gene is confidently identified. This TCR derives from an older woman in good health. Sequences were obtained from blood. The CDR3 region reads CAWGPRSTSYEQYF. The sequenced DNA: TGTGCCTGGGGACCGCGATCTACCTCCTACGAGCAGTACTTC.